This TCR beta chain was recorded in a study of blood T cells in healthy people across ages. Broader study findings: The study found TCR beta diversity correlated strongly with naive T cell percentage. Older age went with lower TCR beta diversity per million T cells, in a roughly linear way. Estimates based on one million T cells were treated as lower bounds.

Total RNA extraction produced at least 6 micrograms (per sample) for the study. Sample-barcoded 5' priming and a J-beta primer mix drove a second PCR of roughly 7 to 11 cycles. One entry per CDR3 protein, called by TCRdb with MiXCR from the 5' RACE reads. The sample includes about 650,000 distinct CDR3 sequences, more than 45% of them seen just once. The CDR3 spans 12 residues. The V end lost 6 bases, the J end lost 0 bases, and 5 bases lay between the germline ends. The germline V gene has CDR1 SGHTA and CDR2 FQGNSA. To note about this clonotype: Its antigen is unidentified.

The receptor's source is a woman aged 80 or older in good health. Sequenced material: blood. This chain uses TRBV7-2 with TRBJ1-2; no clear D gene. The CDR3 DNA follows: TGTGCCAGCAGTTCTTCTAACTATGGCTACACCTTC. This gives the protein CASSSSNYGYTF.